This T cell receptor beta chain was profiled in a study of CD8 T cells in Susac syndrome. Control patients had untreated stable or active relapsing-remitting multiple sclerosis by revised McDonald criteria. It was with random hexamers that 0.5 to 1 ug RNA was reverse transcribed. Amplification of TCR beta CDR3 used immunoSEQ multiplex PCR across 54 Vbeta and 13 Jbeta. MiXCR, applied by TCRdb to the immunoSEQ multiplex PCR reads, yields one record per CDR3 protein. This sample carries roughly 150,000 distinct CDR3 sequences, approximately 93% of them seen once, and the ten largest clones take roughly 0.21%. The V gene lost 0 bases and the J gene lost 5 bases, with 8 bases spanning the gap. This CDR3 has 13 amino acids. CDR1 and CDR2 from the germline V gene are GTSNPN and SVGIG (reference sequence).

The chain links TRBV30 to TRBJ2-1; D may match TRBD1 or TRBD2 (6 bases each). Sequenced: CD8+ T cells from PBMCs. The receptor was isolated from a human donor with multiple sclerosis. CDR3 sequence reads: CAWSVGGHNEQFF. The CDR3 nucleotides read TGTGCCTGGAGTGTTGGGGGGCACAATGAGCAGTTCTTC.